This T cell receptor (beta chain) was recovered during a study of CD8+CD57+ T cells in acquired aplastic anemia. Study-level background: DNA per sorted CD4+ or CD8+ sample ranged roughly 0.17 to 27.4 ug, averaging around 3.1 ug.

Investigators profiled TCR beta VDJ and CDR3 from genomic DNA template. MiXCR, applied by TCRdb to the reads, yields one record per CDR3 protein. This sample has roughly 170,000 distinct CDR3 sequences; 45% to 60% occur once, and the top ten carry approximately 13%. Findings of the study overall: Patients and controls were found to share 25 to 30 CD8+ CDR3 sequences. In CD8+ cells, Simpson's diversity showed no significant difference between patients and controls.

Individuals selected for sequencing had exhibited CD8+CD57+ cell expansion on flow cytometry. None of the patients had been given any therapy when their blood was sampled. CDR3 length: 14 amino acids. Germline V CDR1 and CDR2: MGHDK, SYGVNS. V lost 4 bases and J 2 bases, leaving 12 bases between the germline ends. With respect to this clonotype: Its antigen is still unknown.

This clonotype originated in a human donor with aplastic anemia. The sequencing sample was made of sorted CD4+, CD8+, or CD8+CD57+ T cells (not recorded which) from PBMCs. The chain has TRBV25-1 and TRBJ2-7; D is unclear. CDR3 amino acids: CASSVAEPPYEQYF. Here the CDR3 DNA reads TGTGCCAGCAGTGTGGCGGAACCTCCCTACGAGCAGTACTTC.